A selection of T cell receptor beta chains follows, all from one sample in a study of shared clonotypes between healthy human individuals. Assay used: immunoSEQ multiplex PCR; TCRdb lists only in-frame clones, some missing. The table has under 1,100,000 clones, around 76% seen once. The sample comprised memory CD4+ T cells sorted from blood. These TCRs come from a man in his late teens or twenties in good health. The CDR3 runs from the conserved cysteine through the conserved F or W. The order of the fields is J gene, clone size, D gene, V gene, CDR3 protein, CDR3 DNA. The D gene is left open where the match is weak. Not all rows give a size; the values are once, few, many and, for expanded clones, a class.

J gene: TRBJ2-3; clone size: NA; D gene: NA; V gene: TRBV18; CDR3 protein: CASSPRTGTDTQYF; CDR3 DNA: TGTGCCAGCTCACCGCGGACGGGCACAGATACGCAGTATTTT
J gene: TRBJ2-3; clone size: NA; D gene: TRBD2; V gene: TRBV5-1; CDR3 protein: CASSYLSSGATDTQYF; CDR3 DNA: TGCGCCAGCAGCTACCTTTCTAGCGGGGCCACAGATACGCAGTATTTT
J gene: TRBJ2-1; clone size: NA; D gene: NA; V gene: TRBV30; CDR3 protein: CAWTTYNEQFF; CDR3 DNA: TGTGCCTGGACCACCTACAATGAGCAGTTCTTC
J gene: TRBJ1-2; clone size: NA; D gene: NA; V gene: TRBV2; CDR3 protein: CASSELVNYGYTF; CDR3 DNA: TGTGCCAGCAGTGAGTTGGTTAACTATGGCTACACCTTC
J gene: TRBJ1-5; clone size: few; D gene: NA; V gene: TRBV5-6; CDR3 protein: CASSLGGSNQPQHF; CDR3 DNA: TGTGCCAGCAGCTTGGGAGGGAGCAATCAGCCCCAGCATTTT
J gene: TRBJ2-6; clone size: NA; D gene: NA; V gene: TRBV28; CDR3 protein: CASSLRNLGANVLTF; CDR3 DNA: TGTGCCAGCAGCCTTAGGAATCTCGGGGCCAACGTCCTGACTTTC
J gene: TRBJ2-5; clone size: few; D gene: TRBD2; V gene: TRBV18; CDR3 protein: CASSPSSGGETQYF; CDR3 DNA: TGTGCCAGCTCACCGTCTAGCGGGGGGGAGACCCAGTACTTC
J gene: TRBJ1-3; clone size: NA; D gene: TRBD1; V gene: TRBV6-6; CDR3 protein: CASIPQGVGNTIYF; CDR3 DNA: TGTGCCAGCATTCCCCAGGGGGTGGGGAACACCATATATTTT
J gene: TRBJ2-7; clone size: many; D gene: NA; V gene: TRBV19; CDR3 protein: CASSILPGDSYEQYF; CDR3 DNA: TGTGCCAGTAGTATTCTCCCGGGGGATTCCTACGAGCAGTACTTC
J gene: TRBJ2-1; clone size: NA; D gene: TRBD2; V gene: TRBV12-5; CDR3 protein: CASGSSREGQFF; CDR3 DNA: TGTGCTAGTGGTAGCTCAAGGGAGGGGCAGTTCTTC
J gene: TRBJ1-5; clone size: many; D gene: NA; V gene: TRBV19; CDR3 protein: CASSLEGGKPQHF; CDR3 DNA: TGTGCCAGTAGTTTGGAGGGAGGAAAGCCCCAGCATTTT
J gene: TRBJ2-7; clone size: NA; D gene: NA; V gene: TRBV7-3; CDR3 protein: CASKSRIFVRYF; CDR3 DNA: TGTGCCAGCAAGTCGAGGATTTTCGTGCGGTACTTC
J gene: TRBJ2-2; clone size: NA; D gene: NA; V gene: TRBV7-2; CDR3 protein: CASSPWTVNTGELFF; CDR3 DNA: TGTGCCAGCAGCCCTTGGACGGTCAACACCGGGGAGCTGTTTTTT
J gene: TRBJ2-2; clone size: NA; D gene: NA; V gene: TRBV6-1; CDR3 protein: CASSVSRTGELFF; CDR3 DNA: TGTGCCAGCAGTGTCAGCAGGACCGGGGAGCTGTTTTTT
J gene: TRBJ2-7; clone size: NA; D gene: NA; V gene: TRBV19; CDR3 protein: CASSSSLTGRLYEQYF; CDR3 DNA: TGTGCCAGTTCTTCCTCCCTGACAGGCCGACTCTACGAGCAGTACTTC
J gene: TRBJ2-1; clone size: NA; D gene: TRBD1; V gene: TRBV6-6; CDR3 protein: CASSRRQGAYNEQFF; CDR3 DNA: TGTGCCAGCAGTAGACGACAGGGAGCCTACAATGAGCAGTTCTTC
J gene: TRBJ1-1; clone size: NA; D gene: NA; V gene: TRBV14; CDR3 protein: CASSQRVGNTEAFF; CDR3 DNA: TGTGCCAGCAGCCAAAGGGTAGGGAACACTGAAGCTTTCTTT
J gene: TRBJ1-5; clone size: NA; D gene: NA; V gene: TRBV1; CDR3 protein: CTSKVGRGGDQPQHF; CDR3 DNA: TGCACCAGCAAAGTCGGGCGAGGGGGAGATCAGCCCCAGCATTTT
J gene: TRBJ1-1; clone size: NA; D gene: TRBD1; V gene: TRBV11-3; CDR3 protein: CASSLGTGNEAFF; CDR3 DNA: TGTGCCAGCAGCTTAGGGACAGGGAACGAAGCTTTCTTT
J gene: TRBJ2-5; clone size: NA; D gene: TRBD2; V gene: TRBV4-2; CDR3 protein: CASSQELAGGPGYETQYF; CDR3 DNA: TGTGCCAGCAGCCAAGAACTAGCGGGGGGGCCTGGGTACGAGACCCAGTACTTC
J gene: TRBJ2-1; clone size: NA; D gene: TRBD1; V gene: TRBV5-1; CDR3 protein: CASSLIGQGALNEQFF; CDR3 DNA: TGCGCCAGCAGCTTGATAGGCCAGGGGGCGCTTAATGAGCAGTTCTTC
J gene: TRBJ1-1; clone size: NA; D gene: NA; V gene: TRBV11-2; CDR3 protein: CASSLWGGADTEAFF; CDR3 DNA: TGTGCCAGCAGCTTATGGGGGGGCGCGGACACTGAAGCTTTCTTT
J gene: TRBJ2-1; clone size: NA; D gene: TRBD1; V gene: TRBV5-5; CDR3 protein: CASSTGTGSYNEQFF; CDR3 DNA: TGTGCCAGCAGCACCGGGACAGGCTCCTACAATGAGCAGTTCTTC
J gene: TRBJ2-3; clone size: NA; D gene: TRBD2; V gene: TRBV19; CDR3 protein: CASSGSSGAPSRDTQYF; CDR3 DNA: TGTGCCAGTAGTGGTTCTAGCGGGGCCCCTAGTAGGGATACGCAGTATTTT
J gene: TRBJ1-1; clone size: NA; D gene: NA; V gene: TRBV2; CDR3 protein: CASRGPGTLNTEAFF; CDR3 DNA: TGTGCCAGCAGAGGACCCGGGACACTGAACACTGAAGCTTTCTTT
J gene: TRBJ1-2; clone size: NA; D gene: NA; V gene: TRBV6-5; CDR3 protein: CASTERGASYGYTF; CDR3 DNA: TGTGCCAGCACCGAGCGGGGGGCTAGCTATGGCTACACCTTC
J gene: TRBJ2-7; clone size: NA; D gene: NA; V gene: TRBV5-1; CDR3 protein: CASSESPVRGEQYF; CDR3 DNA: TGCGCCAGCAGCGAGAGTCCCGTTCGGGGCGAGCAGTACTTC
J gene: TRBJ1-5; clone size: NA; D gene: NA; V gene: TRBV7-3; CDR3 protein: CASSLSQGEKSNQPQHF; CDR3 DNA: TGTGCCAGCAGCTTAAGTCAGGGTGAGAAGAGCAATCAGCCCCAGCATTTT
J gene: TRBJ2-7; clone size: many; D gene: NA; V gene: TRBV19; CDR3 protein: CASKVNVAGNGEQYF; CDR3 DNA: TGTGCCAGTAAAGTTAACGTGGCGGGGAATGGCGAGCAGTACTTC
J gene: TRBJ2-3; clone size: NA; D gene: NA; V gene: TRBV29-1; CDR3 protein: CSVRVVSDTQYF; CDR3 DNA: TGCAGCGTTCGGGTGGTGTCAGATACGCAGTATTTT
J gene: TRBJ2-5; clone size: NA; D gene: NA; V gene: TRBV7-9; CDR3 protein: CASSFTQGQETQYF; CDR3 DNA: TGTGCCAGCAGCTTTACGCAGGGCCAAGAGACCCAGTACTTC
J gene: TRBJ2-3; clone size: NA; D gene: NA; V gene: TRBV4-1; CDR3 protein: CASSQVPILGGATDTQYF; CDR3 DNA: TGCGCCAGCAGCCAAGTCCCGATTCTTGGGGGCGCGACAGATACGCAGTATTTT
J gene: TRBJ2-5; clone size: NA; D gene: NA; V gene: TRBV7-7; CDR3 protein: CASSLGTTQETQYF; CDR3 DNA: TGTGCTAGCAGCTTAGGAACTACCCAAGAGACCCAGTACTTC
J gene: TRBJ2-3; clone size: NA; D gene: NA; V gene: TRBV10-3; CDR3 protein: CAISESSGTDTQYF; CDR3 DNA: TGTGCCATCAGTGAGTCGTCTGGCACAGATACGCAGTATTTT
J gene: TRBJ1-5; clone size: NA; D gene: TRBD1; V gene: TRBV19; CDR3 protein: CASSPRDRGPGQPQHF; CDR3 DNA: TGTGCCAGTAGTCCACGTGACAGGGGGCCGGGTCAGCCCCAGCATTTT
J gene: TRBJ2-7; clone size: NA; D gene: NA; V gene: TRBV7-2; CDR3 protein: CASSLERPSMTGEQYF; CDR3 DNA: TGTGCCAGCAGCTTAGAGAGGCCCAGTATGACAGGAGAGCAGTACTTC
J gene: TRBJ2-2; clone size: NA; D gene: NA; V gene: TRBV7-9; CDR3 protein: CASSAQGGTGTGELFF; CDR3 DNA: TGTGCCAGCAGCGCTCAGGGGGGAACGGGCACCGGGGAGCTGTTTTTT
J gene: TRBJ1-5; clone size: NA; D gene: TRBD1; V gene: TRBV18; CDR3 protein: CASSRSGGYQPQHF; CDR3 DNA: TGTGCCAGCTCACGCTCAGGGGGCTATCAGCCCCAGCATTTT
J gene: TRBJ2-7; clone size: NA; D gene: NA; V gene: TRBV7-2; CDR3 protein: CASSFPGPAYEQYF; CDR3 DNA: TGTGCCAGCAGCTTCCCTGGGCCAGCCTACGAGCAGTACTTC
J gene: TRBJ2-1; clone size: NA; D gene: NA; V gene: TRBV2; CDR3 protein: CASSTEFSSYNEQFF; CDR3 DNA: TGTGCCAGCAGTACGGAGTTCAGCTCCTACAATGAGCAGTTCTTC
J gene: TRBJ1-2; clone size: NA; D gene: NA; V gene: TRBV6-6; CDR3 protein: CASSYRPERGGYTF; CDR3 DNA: TGTGCCAGCAGTTACAGACCCGAGCGGGGAGGCTACACCTTC
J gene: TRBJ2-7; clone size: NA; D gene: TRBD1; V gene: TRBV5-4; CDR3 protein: CASSSQGTSYEQYF; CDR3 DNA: TGTGCCAGCAGCTCACAGGGGACCTCCTACGAGCAGTACTTC
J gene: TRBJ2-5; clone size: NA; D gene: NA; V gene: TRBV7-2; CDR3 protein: CASSQAQETQYF; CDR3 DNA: TGTGCCAGCAGTCAGGCACAAGAGACCCAGTACTTC
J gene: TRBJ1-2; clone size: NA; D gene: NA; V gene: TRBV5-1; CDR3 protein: CASSWGTLGYTF; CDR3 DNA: TGCGCCAGCAGCTGGGGGACCTTAGGCTACACCTTC
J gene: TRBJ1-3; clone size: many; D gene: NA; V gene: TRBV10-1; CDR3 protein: CASSESRAGRNTIYF; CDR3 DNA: TGCGCCAGCAGTGAGTCTAGAGCAGGCCGAAACACCATATATTTT
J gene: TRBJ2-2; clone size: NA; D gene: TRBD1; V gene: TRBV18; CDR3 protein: CASSQQDRAVVPGELFF; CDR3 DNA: TGTGCCAGCTCACAGCAGGACAGGGCCGTAGTTCCCGGGGAGCTGTTTTTT
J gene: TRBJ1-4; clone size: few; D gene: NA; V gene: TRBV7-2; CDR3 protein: CASSRDRQNEKLFF; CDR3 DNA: TGTGCCAGCAGCCGCGACAGGCAAAATGAAAAACTGTTTTTT
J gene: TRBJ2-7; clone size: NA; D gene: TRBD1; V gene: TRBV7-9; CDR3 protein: CASSLTGDYEQYF; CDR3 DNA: TGTGCCAGCAGCTTAACAGGGGACTACGAGCAGTACTTC
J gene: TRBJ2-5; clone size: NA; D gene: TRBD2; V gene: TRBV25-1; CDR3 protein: CASSVYSGGARETQYF; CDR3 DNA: TGTGCCAGCAGTGTCTATAGCGGGGGGGCCCGGGAGACCCAGTACTTC